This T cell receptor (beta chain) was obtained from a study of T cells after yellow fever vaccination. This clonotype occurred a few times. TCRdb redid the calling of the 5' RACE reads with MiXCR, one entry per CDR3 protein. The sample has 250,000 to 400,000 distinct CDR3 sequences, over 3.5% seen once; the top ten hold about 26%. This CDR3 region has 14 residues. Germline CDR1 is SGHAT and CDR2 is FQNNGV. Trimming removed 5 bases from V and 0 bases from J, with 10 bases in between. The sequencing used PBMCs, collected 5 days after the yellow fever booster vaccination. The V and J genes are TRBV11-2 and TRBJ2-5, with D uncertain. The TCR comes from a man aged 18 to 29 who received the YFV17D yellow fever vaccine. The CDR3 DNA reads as TGTGCCAGCAGCCAGACGGCGTACCAAGAGACCCAGTACTTC. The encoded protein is CASSQTAYQETQYF.